Detailed here is one TCR beta chain. The analysis combined second doses at about 4 or about 12 weeks. The data were produced by immunoSEQ multiplex PCR, yet TCRdb's version contains in-frame clones alone and is incomplete. The repertoire has roughly 120,000 clones, about 90% of them found once; the top ten carry roughly 1.5%. This specimen belongs to a study of T cell responses to AZD1222 COVID-19 vaccine. This TCR derives from an adult who received the AZD1222 COVID-19 vaccine. Sequenced here: peripheral blood, sampled 28 days after the second AZD1222 dose.

CDR3 region: CASSPGGWAYEQYF. CDR3 DNA sequence: TGTGCCAGCAGTCCGGGGGGTTGGGCCTACGAGCAGTACTTC. The J gene is TRBJ2-7, the V gene TRBV28; 7 nucleotides match TRBD2. The CDR3 is 14 residues long. The V and J ends lost 5 bases and 2 bases, in that order; junction bases with no gene match: 6. Germline lookup yields CDR1 MDHEN and CDR2 SYDVKM. Full variable domain (outside the CDR3, taken from reference TRBV28 and TRBJ2-7): DVKVTQSSRYLVKRTGEKVFLECVQDMDHENMFWYRQDPGLGLRLIYFSYDVKMKEKGDIPEGYSVSREKKERFSLILESASTNQTSMYLCASSPGGWAYEQYFGPGTRLTVT.